The text below deals with one T cell receptor (beta chain). Its specificity is not known. The entry originates in a study of blood T cells in healthy people across ages. Primed by a sample-barcoded 5' primer and a J-beta primer mix, a second PCR proceeded for about 6 to 12 cycles. TCRdb reprocessed the 5' RACE reads with MiXCR, giving one entry per CDR3 protein. The repertoire holds 750,000 to 1,000,000 distinct CDR3 sequences, with almost 30% as singletons. The extraction recovered at least 5.5 micrograms of total RNA per sample. This CDR3 is built from 15 residues. Germline CDR1 reads SGHTA; CDR2 reads FQGTGA. The V end lost 5 bases, the J end lost 7 bases, and 17 bases lay between the germline ends. Whole-study findings and limits: Researchers deemed the diversity estimates from one million T cells underestimates. It was found that TCR beta diversity correlated strongly with the percentage of naive T cells.

Separately, the same data were catalogued under a study of T cells of mothers and their children.

The sequenced sample consisted of blood. The V and J genes are TRBV7-3 and TRBJ1-4, with a weak D call TRBD1 (5 bases). The TCR sequence derives from a woman aged 40 to 50 in good health. DNA of the CDR3: TGTGCCAGCAGCCCCACTGGGGGGGGTAGTGAAAAACTGTTTTTT. Protein: CASSPTGGGSEKLFF.